This entry features one T cell receptor beta chain sequence. The entry originates in a study of blood T cells in healthy people across ages. A second PCR, run for roughly 7 to 11 cycles, used a sample-barcoded 5' primer plus a J-beta primer mix. TCRdb reanalysed the 5' RACE reads using MiXCR and keeps one entry per CDR3 protein. The sample has about 670,000 distinct CDR3 sequences; approximately 52% are singletons. No fewer than 5.5 micrograms of total RNA were isolated from every sample. Sequencing was done on a sample of blood. This receptor was identified in a woman over 75 in good health.

CDR3 protein: CASKSQLTDTQYF. CDR3 DNA sequence: TGTGCCAGCAAGAGTCAGCTCACAGATACGCAGTATTTT. The chain couples TRBV2 to TRBJ2-3; unclear D gene. CDR3 length equals 13 residues. Germline CDR1 SNHLY, CDR2 FYNNEI. Trimming left V 7 bases short and J 2 bases short, with 10 bases between.